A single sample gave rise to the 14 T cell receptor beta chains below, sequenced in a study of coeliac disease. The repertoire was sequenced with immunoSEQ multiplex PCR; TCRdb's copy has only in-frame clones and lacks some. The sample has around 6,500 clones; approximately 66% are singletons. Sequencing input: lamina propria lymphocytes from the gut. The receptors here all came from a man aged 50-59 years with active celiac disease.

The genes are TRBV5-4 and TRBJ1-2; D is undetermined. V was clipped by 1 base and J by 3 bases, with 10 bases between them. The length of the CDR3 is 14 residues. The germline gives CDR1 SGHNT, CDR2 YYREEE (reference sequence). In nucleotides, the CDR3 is TGTGCCAGCAGCTTGTCATGGGCTGACTATGGCTACACCTTC. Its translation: CASSLSWADYGYTF. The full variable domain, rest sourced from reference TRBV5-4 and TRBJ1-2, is ETGVTQSPTHLIKTRGQQVTLRCSSQSGHNTVSWYQQALGQGPQFIFQYYREEENGRGNFPPRFSGLQFPNYSSELNVNALELDDSALYLCASSLSWADYGYTFGSGTRLTVV.

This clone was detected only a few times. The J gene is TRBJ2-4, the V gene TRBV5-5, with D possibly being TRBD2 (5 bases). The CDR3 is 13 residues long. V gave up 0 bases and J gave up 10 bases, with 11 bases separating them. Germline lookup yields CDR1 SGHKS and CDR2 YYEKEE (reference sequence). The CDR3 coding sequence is TGTGCCAGCAGCTTGGAGCCTACTAGTATTCAGTACTTC. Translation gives CASSLEPTSIQYF.

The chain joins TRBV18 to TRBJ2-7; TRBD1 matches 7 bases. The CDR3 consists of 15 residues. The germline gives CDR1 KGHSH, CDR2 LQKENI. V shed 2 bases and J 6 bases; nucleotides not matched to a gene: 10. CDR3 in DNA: TGTGCCAGCTCACCATATACCGGACAGGCTAGCGAGCAGTACTTC. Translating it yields CASSPYTGQASEQYF.

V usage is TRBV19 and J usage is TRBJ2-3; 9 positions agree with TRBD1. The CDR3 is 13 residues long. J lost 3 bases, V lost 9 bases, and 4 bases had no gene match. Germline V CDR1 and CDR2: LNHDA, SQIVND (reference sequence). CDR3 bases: TGTGCCAGCGGGACAGGGTGGACAGATACGCAGTATTTT. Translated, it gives CASGTGWTDTQYF. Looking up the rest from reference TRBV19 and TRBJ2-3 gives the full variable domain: DGGITQSPKYLFRKEGQNVTLSCEQNLNHDAMYWYRQDPGQGLRLIYYSQIVNDFQKGDIAEGYSVSREKKESFPLTVTSAQKNPTAFYLCASGTGWTDTQYFGPGTRLTVL.

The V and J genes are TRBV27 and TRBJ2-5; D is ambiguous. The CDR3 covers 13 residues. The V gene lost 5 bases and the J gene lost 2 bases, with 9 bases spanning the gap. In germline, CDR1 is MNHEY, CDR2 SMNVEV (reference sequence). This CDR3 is CASSLAYQETQYF. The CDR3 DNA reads TGTGCCAGCAGTCTGGCATATCAAGAGACCCAGTACTTC.

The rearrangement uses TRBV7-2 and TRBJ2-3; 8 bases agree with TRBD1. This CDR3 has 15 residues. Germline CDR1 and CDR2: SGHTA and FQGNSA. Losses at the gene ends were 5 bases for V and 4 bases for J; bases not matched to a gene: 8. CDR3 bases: TGTGCCAGCAGCCTCAGGGGGCTCGGGGCAGATACGCAGTATTTT. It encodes CASSLRGLGADTQYF.

Here the CDR3 reads CASSQEQGRSNEKLFF. DNA for the CDR3: TGCGCCAGCAGCCAAGAACAGGGGCGCAGTAATGAAAAACTGTTTTTT. The chain employs TRBV4-3 and TRBJ1-4; 7 nucleotides agree with TRBD1. The germline V gene has CDR1 LGHNA and CDR2 YSLEER. This CDR3 has 16 residues. Trimming took 0 bases from V and 4 from J; bases not matched to a gene: 5.

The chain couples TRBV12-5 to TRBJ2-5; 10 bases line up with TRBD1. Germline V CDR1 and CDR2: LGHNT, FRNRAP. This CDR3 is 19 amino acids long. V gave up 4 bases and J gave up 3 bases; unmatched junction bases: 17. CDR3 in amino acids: CASGSARKTGTGVEETQYF. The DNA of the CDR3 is TGTGCTAGTGGTTCAGCACGGAAAACCGGGACAGGGGTTGAAGAGACCCAGTACTTC.

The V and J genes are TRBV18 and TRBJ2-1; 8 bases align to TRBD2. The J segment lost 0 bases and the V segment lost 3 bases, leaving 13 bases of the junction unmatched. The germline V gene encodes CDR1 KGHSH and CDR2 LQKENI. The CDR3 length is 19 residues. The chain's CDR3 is CASSPAGGRVFSSYNEQFF. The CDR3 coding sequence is TGTGCCAGCTCACCTGCGGGAGGCCGAGTCTTCAGCTCCTACAATGAGCAGTTCTTC.

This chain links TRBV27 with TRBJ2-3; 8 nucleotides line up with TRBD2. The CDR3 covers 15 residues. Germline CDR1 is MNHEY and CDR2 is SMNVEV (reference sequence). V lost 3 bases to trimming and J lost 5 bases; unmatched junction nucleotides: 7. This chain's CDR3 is CASSFSGGSEDTQYF. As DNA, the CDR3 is TGTGCCAGCAGTTTCAGCGGGGGCTCTGAAGATACGCAGTATTTT.

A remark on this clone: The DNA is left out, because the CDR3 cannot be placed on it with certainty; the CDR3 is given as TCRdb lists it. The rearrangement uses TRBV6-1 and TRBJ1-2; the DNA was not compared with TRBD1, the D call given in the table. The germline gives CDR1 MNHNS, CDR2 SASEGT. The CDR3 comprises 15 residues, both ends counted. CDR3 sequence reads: CASSILGQGGYGYTF.

CDR3 in amino acids: CASSLAGTGGTDTQYF. CDR3 DNA: TGTGCCAGCAGCTTGGCCGGTACAGGGGGGACAGATACGCAGTATTTT. The V and J genes are TRBV5-4 and TRBJ2-3, with TRBD1 identical over 8 bases. V gave up 0 bases and J gave up 3 bases; unmatched junction bases: 6. Germline CDR1 is SGHNT and CDR2 is YYREEE (reference sequence). There are 16 residues in the CDR3.

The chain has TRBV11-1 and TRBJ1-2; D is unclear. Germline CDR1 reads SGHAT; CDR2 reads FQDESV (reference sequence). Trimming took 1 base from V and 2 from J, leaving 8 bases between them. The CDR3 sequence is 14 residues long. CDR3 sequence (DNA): TGTGCCAGCAGCTTAGGGGCCAACAACTATGGCTACACCTTC. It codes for CASSLGANNYGYTF.

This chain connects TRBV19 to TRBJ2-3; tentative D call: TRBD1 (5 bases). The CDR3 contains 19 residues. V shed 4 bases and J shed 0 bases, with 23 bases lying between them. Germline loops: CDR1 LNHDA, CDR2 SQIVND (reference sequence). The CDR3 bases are TGTGCCAGTAGTAAATATAAGGGCGCAGGGAAGGTAAGCACAGATACGCAGTATTTT. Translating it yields CASSKYKGAGKVSTDTQYF.